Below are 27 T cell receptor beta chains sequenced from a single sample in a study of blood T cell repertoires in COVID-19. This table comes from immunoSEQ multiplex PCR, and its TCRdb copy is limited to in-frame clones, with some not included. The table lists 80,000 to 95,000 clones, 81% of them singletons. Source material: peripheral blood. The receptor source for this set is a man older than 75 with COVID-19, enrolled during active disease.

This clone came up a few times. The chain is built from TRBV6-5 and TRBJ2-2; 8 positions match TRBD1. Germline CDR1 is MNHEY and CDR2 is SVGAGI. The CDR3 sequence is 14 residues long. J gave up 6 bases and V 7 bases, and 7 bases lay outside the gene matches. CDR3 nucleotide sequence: TGTGCCAGCAACGGACAGGGTGTTGCCGGGGAGCTGTTTTTT. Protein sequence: CASNGQGVAGELFF.

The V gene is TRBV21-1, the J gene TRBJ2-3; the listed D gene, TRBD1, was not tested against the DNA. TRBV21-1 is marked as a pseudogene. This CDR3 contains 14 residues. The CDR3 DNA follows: TGTGCCAGCAAGTCAGGGGGCTCGGTAGATACGCAGTATTTT. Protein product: CASKSGGSVDTQYF.

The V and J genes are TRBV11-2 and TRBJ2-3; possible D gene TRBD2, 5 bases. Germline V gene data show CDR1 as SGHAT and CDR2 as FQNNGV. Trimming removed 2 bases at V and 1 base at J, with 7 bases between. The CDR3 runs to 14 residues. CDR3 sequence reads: CASSLRGRTDTQYF. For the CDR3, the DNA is TGTGCCAGCAGCTTAAGAGGGCGCACAGATACGCAGTATTTT.

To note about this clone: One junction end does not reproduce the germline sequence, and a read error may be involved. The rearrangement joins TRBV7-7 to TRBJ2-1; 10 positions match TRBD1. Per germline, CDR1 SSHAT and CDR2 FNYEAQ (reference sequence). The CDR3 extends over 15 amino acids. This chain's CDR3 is CASSLGTGVGNEQFF. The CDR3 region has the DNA TGTGCTAGCAGCTTAGGGACAGGGGTAGGCAATGAGCAGTTCTTC.

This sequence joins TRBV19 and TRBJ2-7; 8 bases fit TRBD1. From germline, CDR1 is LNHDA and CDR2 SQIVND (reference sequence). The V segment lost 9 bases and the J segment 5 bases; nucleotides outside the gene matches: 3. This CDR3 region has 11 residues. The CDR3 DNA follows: TGTGCCAGCAAGGACAGGGACGAGCAGTACTTC. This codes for CASKDRDEQYF.

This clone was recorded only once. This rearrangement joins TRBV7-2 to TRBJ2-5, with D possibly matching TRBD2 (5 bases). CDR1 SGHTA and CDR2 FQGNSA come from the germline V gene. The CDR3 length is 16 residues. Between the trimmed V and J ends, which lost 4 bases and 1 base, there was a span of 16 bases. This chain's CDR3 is CASSSSRGTPQETQYF. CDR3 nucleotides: TGTGCCAGCAGCTCGAGCCGGGGAACGCCCCAAGAGACCCAGTACTTC.

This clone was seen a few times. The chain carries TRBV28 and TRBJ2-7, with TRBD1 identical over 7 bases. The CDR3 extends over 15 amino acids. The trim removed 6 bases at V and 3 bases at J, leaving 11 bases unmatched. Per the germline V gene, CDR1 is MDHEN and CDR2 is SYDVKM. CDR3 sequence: CASSRTGASSYEQYF. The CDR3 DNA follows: TGTGCCAGCAGCCGCACAGGGGCGAGTAGCTACGAGCAGTACTTC.

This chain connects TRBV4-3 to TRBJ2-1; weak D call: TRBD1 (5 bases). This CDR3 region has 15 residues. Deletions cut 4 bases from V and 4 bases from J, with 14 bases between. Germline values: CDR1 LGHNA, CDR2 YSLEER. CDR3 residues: CASSPGQGSYNEQFF. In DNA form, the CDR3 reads TGCGCCAGCAGCCCTGGACAAGGATCTTACAATGAGCAGTTCTTC.

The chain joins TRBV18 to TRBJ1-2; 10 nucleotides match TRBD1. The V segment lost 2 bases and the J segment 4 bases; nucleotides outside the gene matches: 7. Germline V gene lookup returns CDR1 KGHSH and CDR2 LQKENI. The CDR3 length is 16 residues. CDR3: CASSPNRDRGGYGYTF. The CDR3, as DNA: TGTGCCAGCTCACCAAACCGGGACAGGGGCGGCTATGGCTACACCTTC.

The CDR3 coding sequence is TGCAGTGCTACCACAGGGTATGGCTACACCTTC. It specifies CSATTGYGYTF. This chain links TRBV20-1 with TRBJ1-2; possibly TRBD1 for D (6 bases). CDR1 is DFQATT and CDR2 is SNEGSKA in the germline V gene (reference sequence). V was shortened by 4 bases and J by 5 bases, with 8 bases between the two germline ends. CDR3 length: 11 residues.

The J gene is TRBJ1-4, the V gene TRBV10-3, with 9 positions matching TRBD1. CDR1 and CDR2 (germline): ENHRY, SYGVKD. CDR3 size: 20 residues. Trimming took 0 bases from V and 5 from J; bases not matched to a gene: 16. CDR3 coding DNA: TGTGCCATCAGTGAGTCCCGAGACAGGGGGACGGTCGGAAGGAATGAAAAACTGTTTTTT. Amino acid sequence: CAISESRDRGTVGRNEKLFF.

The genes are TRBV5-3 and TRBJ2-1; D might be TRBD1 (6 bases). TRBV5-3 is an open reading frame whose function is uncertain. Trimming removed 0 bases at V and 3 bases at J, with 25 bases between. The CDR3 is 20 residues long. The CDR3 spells CARSLVTIGTPPFGYNEQFF. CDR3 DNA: TGTGCCAGAAGCTTGGTTACCATCGGGACACCTCCTTTCGGCTACAATGAGCAGTTCTTC.

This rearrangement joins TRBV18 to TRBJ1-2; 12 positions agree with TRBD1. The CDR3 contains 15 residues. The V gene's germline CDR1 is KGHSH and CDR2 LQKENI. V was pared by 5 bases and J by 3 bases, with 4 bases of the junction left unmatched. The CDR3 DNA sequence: TGTGCCAGCTCAATGGGACAGGGGGCTGACTATGGCTACACCTTC. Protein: CASSMGQGADYGYTF. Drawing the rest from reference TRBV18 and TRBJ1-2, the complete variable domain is NAGVMQNPRHLVRRRGQEARLRCSPMKGHSHVYWYRQLPEEGLKFMVYLQKENIIDESGMPKERFSAEFPKEGPSILRIQQVVRGDSAAYFCASSMGQGADYGYTFGSGTRLTVV.

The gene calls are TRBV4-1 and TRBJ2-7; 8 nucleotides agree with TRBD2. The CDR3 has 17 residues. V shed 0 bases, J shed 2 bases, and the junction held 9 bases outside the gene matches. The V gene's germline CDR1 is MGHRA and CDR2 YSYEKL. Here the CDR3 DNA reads TGCGCCAGCAGCCAAGAAGGCGGGGGGCAGTCCACCTACGAGCAGTACTTC. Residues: CASSQEGGGQSTYEQYF.

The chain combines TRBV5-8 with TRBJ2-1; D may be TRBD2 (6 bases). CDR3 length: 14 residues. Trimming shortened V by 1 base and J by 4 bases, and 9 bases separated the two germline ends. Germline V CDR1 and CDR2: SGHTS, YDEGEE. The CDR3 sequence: CASSLTSRYNEQFF. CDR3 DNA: TGTGCCAGCAGCTTGACTAGCAGATACAATGAGCAGTTCTTC.

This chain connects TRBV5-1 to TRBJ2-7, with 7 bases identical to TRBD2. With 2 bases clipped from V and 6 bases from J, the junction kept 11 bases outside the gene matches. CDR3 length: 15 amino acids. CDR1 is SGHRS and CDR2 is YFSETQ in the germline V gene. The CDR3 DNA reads TGCGCCAGCAGCTTTAATGTGGGAGGGCCGGGCGAGCAGTACTTC. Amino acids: CASSFNVGGPGEQYF.

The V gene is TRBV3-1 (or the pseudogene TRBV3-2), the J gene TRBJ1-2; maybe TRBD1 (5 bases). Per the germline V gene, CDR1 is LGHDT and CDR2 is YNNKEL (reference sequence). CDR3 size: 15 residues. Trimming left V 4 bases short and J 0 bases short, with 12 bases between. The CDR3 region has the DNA TGTGCCAGCAGCCCCCAATCGACAGCTAACTATGGCTACACCTTC. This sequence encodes CASSPQSTANYGYTF.

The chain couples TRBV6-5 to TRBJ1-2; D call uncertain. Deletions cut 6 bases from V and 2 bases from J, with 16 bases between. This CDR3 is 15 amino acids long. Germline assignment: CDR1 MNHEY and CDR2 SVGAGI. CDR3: CASRPPMGGNYGYTF. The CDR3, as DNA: TGTGCCAGCAGACCGCCCATGGGAGGGAACTATGGCTACACCTTC.

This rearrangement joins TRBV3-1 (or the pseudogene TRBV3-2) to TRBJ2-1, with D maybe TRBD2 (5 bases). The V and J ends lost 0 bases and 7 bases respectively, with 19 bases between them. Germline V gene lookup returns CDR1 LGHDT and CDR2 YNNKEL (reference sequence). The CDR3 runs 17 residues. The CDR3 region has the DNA TGTGCCAGCAGCCAAGATATGGACTTCCAAGGTTGGAATGAGCAGTTCTTC. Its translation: CASSQDMDFQGWNEQFF.

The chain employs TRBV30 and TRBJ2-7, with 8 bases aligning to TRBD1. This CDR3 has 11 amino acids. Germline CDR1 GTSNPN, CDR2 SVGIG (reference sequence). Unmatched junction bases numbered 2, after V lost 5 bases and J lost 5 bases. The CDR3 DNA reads TGTGCCTGGGACAGGGGCGACGAGCAGTACTTC. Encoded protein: CAWDRGDEQYF.

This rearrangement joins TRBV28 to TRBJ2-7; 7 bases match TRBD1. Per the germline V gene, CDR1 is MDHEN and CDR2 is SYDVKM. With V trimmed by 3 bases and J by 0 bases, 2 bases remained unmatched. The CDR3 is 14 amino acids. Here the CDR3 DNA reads TGTGCCAGCAGTTTGGCAGGGGGCTCCTACGAGCAGTACTTC. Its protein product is CASSLAGGSYEQYF.

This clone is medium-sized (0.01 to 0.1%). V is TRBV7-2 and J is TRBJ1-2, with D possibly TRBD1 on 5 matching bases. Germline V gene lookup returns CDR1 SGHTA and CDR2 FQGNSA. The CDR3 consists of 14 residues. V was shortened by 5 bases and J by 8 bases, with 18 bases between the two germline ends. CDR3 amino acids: CASSPAQGVRGYTF. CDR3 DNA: TGTGCCAGCAGCCCCGCCCAGGGTGTGCGGGGCTACACCTTC.

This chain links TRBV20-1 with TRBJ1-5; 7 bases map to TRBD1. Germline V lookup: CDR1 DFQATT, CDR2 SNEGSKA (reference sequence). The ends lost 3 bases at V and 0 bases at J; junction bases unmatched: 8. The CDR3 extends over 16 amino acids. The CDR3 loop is CSASIDREYSNQPQHF. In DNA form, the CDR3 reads TGCAGTGCTAGTATTGACAGGGAATATAGCAATCAGCCCCAGCATTTT.

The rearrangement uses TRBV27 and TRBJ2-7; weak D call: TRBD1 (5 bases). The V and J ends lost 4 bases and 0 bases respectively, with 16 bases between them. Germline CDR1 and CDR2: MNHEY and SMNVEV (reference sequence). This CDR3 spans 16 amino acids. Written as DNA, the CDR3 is TGTGCCAGCAGTTCTCTTACAGGTACCCGCTCCTACGAGCAGTACTTC. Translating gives CASSSLTGTRSYEQYF.

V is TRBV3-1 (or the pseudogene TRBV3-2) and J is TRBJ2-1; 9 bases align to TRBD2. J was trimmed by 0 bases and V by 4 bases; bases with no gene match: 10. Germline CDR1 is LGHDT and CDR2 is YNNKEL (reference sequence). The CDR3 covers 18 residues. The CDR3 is CASSPKTSGYSSYNEQFF. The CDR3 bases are TGTGCCAGCAGCCCAAAGACTAGCGGCTATAGCTCCTACAATGAGCAGTTCTTC.

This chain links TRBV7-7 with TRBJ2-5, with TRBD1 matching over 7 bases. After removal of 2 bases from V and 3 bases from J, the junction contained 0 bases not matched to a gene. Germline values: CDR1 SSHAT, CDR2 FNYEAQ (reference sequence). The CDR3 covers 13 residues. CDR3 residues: CASSLQGEETQYF. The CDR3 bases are TGTGCCAGCAGCTTACAGGGGGAAGAGACCCAGTACTTC.

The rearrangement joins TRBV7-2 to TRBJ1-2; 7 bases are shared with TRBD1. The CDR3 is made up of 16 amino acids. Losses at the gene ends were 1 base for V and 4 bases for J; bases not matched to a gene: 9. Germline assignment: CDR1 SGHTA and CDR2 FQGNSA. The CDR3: CASSLVGGGQPYGYTF. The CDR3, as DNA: TGTGCCAGCAGCTTAGTAGGAGGGGGCCAACCCTATGGCTACACCTTC.